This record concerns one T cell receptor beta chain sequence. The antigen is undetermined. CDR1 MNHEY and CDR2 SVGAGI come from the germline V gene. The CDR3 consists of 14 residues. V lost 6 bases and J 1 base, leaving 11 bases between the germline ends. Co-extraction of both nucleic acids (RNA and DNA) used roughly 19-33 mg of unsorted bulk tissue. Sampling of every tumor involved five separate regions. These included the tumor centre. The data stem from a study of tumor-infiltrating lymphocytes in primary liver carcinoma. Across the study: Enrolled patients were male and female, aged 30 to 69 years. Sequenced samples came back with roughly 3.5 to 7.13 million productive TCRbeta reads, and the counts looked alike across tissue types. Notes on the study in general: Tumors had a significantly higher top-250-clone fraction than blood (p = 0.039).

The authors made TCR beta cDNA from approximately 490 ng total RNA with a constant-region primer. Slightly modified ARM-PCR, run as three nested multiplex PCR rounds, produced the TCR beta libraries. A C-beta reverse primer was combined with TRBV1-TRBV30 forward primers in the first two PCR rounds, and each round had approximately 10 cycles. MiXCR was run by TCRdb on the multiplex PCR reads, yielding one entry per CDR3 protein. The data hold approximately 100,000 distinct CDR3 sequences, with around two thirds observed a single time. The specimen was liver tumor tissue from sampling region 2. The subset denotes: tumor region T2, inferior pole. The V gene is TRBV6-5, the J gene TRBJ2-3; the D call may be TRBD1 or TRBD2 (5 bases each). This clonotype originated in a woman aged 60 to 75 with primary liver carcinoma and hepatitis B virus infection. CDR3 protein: CASSRMGGTDTQYF. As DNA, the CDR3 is TGTGCCAGCAGCCGGATGGGGGGCACAGATACGCAGTATTTT.